A selection of T cell receptor beta chains follows, all from one sample in a study of blood T cells in healthy people across ages. Using its own MiXCR run on the 5' RACE reads, TCRdb lists one record per CDR3 protein. This table holds 1,500,000 or so distinct CDR3 sequences, around 59% found once. Input material: blood. All receptors derive from a man in his late teens or twenties in good health. Both conserved end residues are trimmed from each CDR3.

TRBJ2-1 | 18 | TRBV28 | ASSFNGWGRPGLAYNEQF
TRBJ2-7 | 12 | TRBV15 | ATSSRRVSYEQY
TRBJ2-5 | 12 | TRBV10-3 | AISERVNQETQY
TRBJ1-5 | 13 | TRBV24-1 | ATSDRDSVYQPQH
TRBJ2-7 | 13 | TRBV7-9 | ASRSLAGGPDEQY
TRBJ2-5 | 11 | TRBV5-1 | ASIDRAGETQY
TRBJ2-1 | 13 | TRBV4-1 | ASSQEPARTGEQF
TRBJ2-1 | 14 | TRBV6-1 | ASSELILSTSNEQF
TRBJ2-3 | 14 | TRBV28 | ASSPSIAGVTDTQY
TRBJ2-7 | 12 | TRBV10-3 | AVTKLGAPYEQY
TRBJ2-7 | 13 | TRBV20-1 | SARHGRTGVGEQY
TRBJ2-2 | 14 | TRBV4-2 | ASSHELAGYTGELF
TRBJ2-7 | 12 | TRBV10-3 | ATRTDLSSYEQY
TRBJ2-7 | 14 | TRBV4-3 | ASSQGGHNPPHEQY
TRBJ2-1 | 12 | TRBV5-1 | ASNSVQGADEQF
TRBJ2-5 | 10 | TRBV29-1 | SAQPGGETQY
TRBJ2-1 | 15 | TRBV4-1 | ASSLGANQGRGETQF
TRBJ2-2 | 14 | TRBV18 | ASSPRGSAGTGELF
TRBJ2-3 | 12 | TRBV29-1 | SVDTGGGADTQY
TRBJ1-2 | 12 | TRBV20-1 | SARSAGTPGGYT
- | 10 | TRBV29-1 | SVGVGPYEQY
TRBJ2-7 | 13 | TRBV29-1 | SVVDSLSPSYEQY
TRBJ1-5 | 12 | TRBV20-1 | SATLPAGRQPQH
TRBJ2-6 | 14 | TRBV4-3 | ASSQELHSGANVLT
- | 13 | TRBV27 | ASSLNGLGSYEQY
- | 13 | TRBV10-3 | AISEYTVLGYEQY
TRBJ1-1 | 12 | TRBV7-9 | ASSLVPGETEAF
TRBJ2-7 | 15 | TRBV28 | ASSSRLGQGLSYEQY
TRBJ2-2 | 14 | TRBV9 | ASSSRLAGNTGELF
TRBJ2-7 | 10 | TRBV28 | ASSLSSREQY
TRBJ2-1 | 12 | TRBV18 | ASSPRDRLNEQF
TRBJ2-1 | 15 | TRBV6-1 | ASSSDSERLSYNEQF
TRBJ2-2 | 13 | TRBV27 | ASVSGTSGKGELF
TRBJ2-1 | 10 | TRBV5-1 | ASRPINNEQF
TRBJ2-7 | 13 | TRBV6-5 | ASSYGQGYSYEQY
TRBJ2-7 | 12 | TRBV30 | AWSVRDRLYEQY
TRBJ2-2 | 15 | TRBV6-4 | ASSDSSEGGFTGELF
- | 17 | TRBV5-1 | ASSLDLGKQGGSYNEQY
TRBJ2-1 | 11 | TRBV15 | ATSRVTLDEQF
TRBJ1-2 | 14 | TRBV6-5 | ASSYRGAQENYGYT
TRBJ1-6 | 12 | TRBV19 | ASSIGSAAGPNH
TRBJ2-7 | 11 | TRBV6-5 | ASSITTHYEQY
TRBJ1-1 | 13 | TRBV6-7 | ASSRRDRVSLEAF
TRBJ2-5 | 12 | TRBV9 | ASSVVAGAETQY
TRBJ2-3 | 13 | TRBV2 | ASSQTSGRVDTQY
TRBJ2-7 | 11 | TRBV6-1 | ASSIRDPYEQY
TRBJ2-1 | 10 | TRBV28 | ASTDNRDDEF
TRBJ2-7 | 15 | TRBV27 | ASSPGLAGLIRDEQY
TRBJ2-1 | 14 | TRBV7-9 | ASSYTPSGPLDEQF
TRBJ1-2 | 12 | TRBV28 | ASLPGQENYGYT
TRBJ1-2 | 11 | TRBV24-1 | ATSDEEFYGYT
TRBJ2-5 | 13 | TRBV20-1 | SARGGTVIQETQY
TRBJ2-5 | 12 | TRBV29-1 | SVIHSRRVNEQY